These 20 T cell receptor beta chains originate from one sample sequenced in a study of CD8 T cells in ankylosing spondylitis. No antigen has been assigned to these receptors. Study-wide results and caveats: What seemed typical of ankylosing spondylitis blood was a TCR beta motif built from roughly eight highly homologous variants.

MiXCR, applied by TCRdb to the 5' RACE reads, yields one record per CDR3 protein. The table shows 500,000 to 550,000 distinct CDR3 sequences, with about 12% occurring only once. Sequenced: blood, either unsorted or a sorted T cell fraction (not recorded which). These receptor sequences come from a male donor with ankylosing spondylitis.

The chain uses TRBV20-1 and TRBJ2-5, with 8 bases fitting TRBD2. Trimming at V came to 5 bases and at J to 4 bases, leaving 9 bases not matched to a gene. The CDR3 covers 14 residues. In germline, CDR1 is DFQATT, CDR2 SNEGSKA (reference sequence). The CDR3 nucleotides are TGCAGTGCTGGAGGCGAGCGGGAGAGAGAGACCCAGTACTTC. Translating it yields CSAGGERERETQYF.

The J gene is TRBJ1-1, the V gene TRBV20-1; no reliable D call. The ends were cut back, 0 bases at V and 5 bases at J, with 13 bases in the middle. CDR1 is DFQATT, CDR2 SNEGSKA, per germline (reference sequence). The CDR3 spans 14 residues. CDR3 DNA sequence: TGCAGTGCTAGAGATTTATCGGGTGGTACTGAAGCTTTCTTT. Encoded protein: CSARDLSGGTEAFF.

The genes are TRBV5-1 and TRBJ2-1, with unresolved D. CDR1 SGHRS and CDR2 YFSETQ come from the germline V gene. The CDR3 is made up of 11 amino acids. With 0 bases removed from V and 15 bases from J, the gap between germline ends came to 10 bases. The CDR3 DNA reads TGCGCCAGCAGCTTGGCTGGTGCGTGGTTCTTC. The encoded protein is CASSLAGAWFF.

This chain joins TRBV6-1 and TRBJ2-1; the match to TRBD2 covers 10 bases. V gave up 7 bases and J gave up 4 bases; unmatched junction bases: 10. CDR3 length equals 16 residues. CDR1 is MNHNS and CDR2 is SASEGT in the germline V gene. In DNA form, the CDR3 reads TGTGCCAGCAAGAGATCTAGCGGGAGTTCGTACAATGAGCAGTTCTTC. Residues: CASKRSSGSSYNEQFF.

V usage is TRBV10-3 and J usage is TRBJ2-6, with 8 bases that match TRBD1. This CDR3 has 20 amino acids. Germline CDR1 reads ENHRY; CDR2 reads SYGVKD. The V segment lost 0 bases and the J segment 1 base; nucleotides outside the gene matches: 11. The CDR3 loop reads CAISESQGAGPISGANVLTF. The CDR3 DNA sequence: TGTGCCATCAGTGAGTCGCAGGGGGCGGGACCGATATCTGGGGCCAACGTCCTGACTTTC.

The V call is TRBV13, the J call TRBJ2-1, with D uncertain. The V and J ends lost 1 base and 4 bases respectively, with 8 bases between them. CDR1 and CDR2 (germline): PRHDT, FYEKMQ (reference sequence). The CDR3 has 14 amino acids. CDR3: CASSLDGYYNEQFF. CDR3 coding DNA: TGTGCCAGCAGCTTAGACGGGTATTACAATGAGCAGTTCTTC.

This clonotype was found a few times. This chain connects TRBV24-1 to TRBJ1-5, with 9 positions matching TRBD1. CDR3 length equals 18 residues. The germline gives CDR1 KGHDR, CDR2 SFDVKD. The V and J ends lost 2 bases and 2 bases, in that order; junction bases with no gene match: 9. The CDR3 DNA follows: TGTGCCACCAGTGATTCACGCACAGGGGGCGCGGGCAATCAGCCCCAGCATTTT. The encoded protein is CATSDSRTGGAGNQPQHF.

The CDR3 DNA is TGTGCCAGCAGTTCCGCCGGGACACACTACGAGCAGTACTTC. This encodes CASSSAGTHYEQYF. J is TRBJ2-7 and V is TRBV28; D perhaps matches TRBD1 (6 bases). Germline V gene sequence: CDR1 MDHEN, CDR2 SYDVKM. Trimming cost V 4 bases and J 3 bases, with 13 bases left between them. The CDR3 runs 14 residues.

This clonotype was detected a few times. V and J are TRBV5-5 and TRBJ2-1, with D tentatively TRBD1 (6 bases). The CDR3 sequence is 18 residues long. V was clipped by 5 bases and J by 3 bases, with 24 bases between them. In germline, CDR1 is SGHKS, CDR2 YYEKEE (reference sequence). In DNA form, the CDR3 reads TGTGCCAGCAGTTCAAATCCGACCGGGACAAATCTCTACAATGAGCAGTTCTTC. As protein: CASSSNPTGTNLYNEQFF. Using reference TRBV5-5 and TRBJ2-1 for the parts outside the CDR3, the full variable domain is DAGVTQSPTHLIKTRGQQVTLRCSPISGHKSVSWYQQVLGQGPQFIFQYYEKEERGRGNFPDRFSARQFPNYSSELNVNALLLGDSALYLCASSSNPTGTNLYNEQFFGPGTRLTVL.

The chain combines TRBV12-3 or TRBV12-4 with TRBJ2-2; D possibly corresponds to TRBD2 (5 bases). CDR3 length: 13 residues. The CDR3 sequence is CGTAGRRTGELFF. The CDR3 nucleotides are TGTGGGACGGCAGGAAGGAGGACCGGGGAGCTGTTTTTT.

The table lists this clonotype with many counts. The V and J genes are TRBV29-1 and TRBJ1-2; TRBD1 matches 7 bases. The CDR3 runs 15 residues. Per germline, CDR1 SQVTM and CDR2 ANQGSEA. Unmatched junction bases numbered 6, after V lost 1 base and J lost 1 base. CDR3 nucleotides: TGCAGCGTTGAAGTGGAGACAGGGCTTAACTATGGCTACACCTTC. It translates to CSVEVETGLNYGYTF.

V gene TRBV14 combines with J gene TRBJ1-2; D remains unclear. The CDR3 is made up of 14 amino acids. Germline V gene lookup returns CDR1 SGHDN and CDR2 FVKESK. V was shortened by 4 bases and J by 6 bases, with 15 bases between the two germline ends. DNA for the CDR3: TGTGCCAGCAGCCCCGGACCGCCTAGGCATGGCTACACCTTC. Translation: CASSPGPPRHGYTF.

The V call is TRBV3-1, the J call TRBJ2-1; D unclear. The CDR3 length is 15 residues. The germline V gene encodes CDR1 LGHDT and CDR2 YNNKEL (reference sequence). V was cut by 6 bases and J by 0 bases, with 12 bases left in between. CDR3 sequence: CASRETRSSYNEQFF. The DNA of the CDR3 is TGTGCCAGCAGAGAGACCCGGAGCTCCTACAATGAGCAGTTCTTC.

This clonotype was detected ten times or more. The chain couples TRBV12-3 or TRBV12-4 to TRBJ1-2; D gene uncertain. The CDR3 length is 12 residues. Trimming removed 5 bases at V and 7 bases at J, with 11 bases between. CDR3 coding DNA: TGTGCCAGCAGTCTAAGGTGGGCTGGCTACACCTTC. Translation: CASSLRWAGYTF.

This clonotype occurred many times. V usage is TRBV7-9 and J usage is TRBJ2-1, with 11 bases matching TRBD2. J was trimmed by 6 bases and V by 5 bases; bases with no gene match: 6. The CDR3 spans 15 residues. From germline, CDR1 is SEHNR and CDR2 FQNEAQ (reference sequence). Here the CDR3 DNA reads TGTGCCAGCAGCCTCGGGACTAGCGGTTTCAATGAGCAGTTCTTC. This gives the protein CASSLGTSGFNEQFF. The entire variable domain, with the rest obtained from reference TRBV7-9 and TRBJ2-1, is as follows: DTGVSQNPRHKITKRGQNVTFRCDPISEHNRLYWYRQTLGQGPEFLTYFQNEAQLEKSRLLSDRFSAERPKGSFSTLEIQRTEQGDSAMYLCASSLGTSGFNEQFFGPGTRLTVL.

CDR3 DNA: TGTGCTAGTGGCTCCCTAACAGGGGAAAACTACAATGAGCAGTTCTTC. Its translation: CASGSLTGENYNEQFF. V and J are TRBV12-5 and TRBJ2-1, with 7 bases identical to TRBD1. Trimming cost V 6 bases and J 3 bases; bases outside gene matches: 11. CDR1 LGHNT and CDR2 FRNRAP come from the germline V gene. The CDR3 consists of 16 residues.

This clonotype has only a few counts. The J gene is TRBJ2-3, the V gene TRBV6-6, with D uncertain. CDR1 is MNHNY, CDR2 SVGAGI, per germline (reference sequence). V lost 5 bases and J 6 bases, leaving 9 bases between the germline ends. The CDR3 extends over 12 amino acids. CDR3 bases: TGTGCCAGCAGTGCTAGTGGGGATACGCAGTATTTT. Translation: CASSASGDTQYF.

About this clonotype itself: The junction shows a germline mismatch at one end, possibly a read error. The chain links TRBV12-3 or TRBV12-4 to TRBJ1-3, with 8 bases that match TRBD1. The CDR3 spans 14 residues. CDR3 in amino acids: CVSTRDRSGNTIYF. The DNA for the CDR3 is TGTGTCAGCACCCGGGACAGGTCGGGAAACACCATATATTTT.

The CDR3 DNA reads TGTGCCAGCAGCCTATCGGGACAGGGCGGCGAGCAGTTCTTC. Translation: CASSLSGQGGEQFF. The rearrangement uses TRBV7-9 and TRBJ2-1, with 9 bases that match TRBD1. The CDR3 length is 14 residues. The V segment lost 5 bases and the J segment 10 bases; nucleotides outside the gene matches: 9. Germline CDR1 SEHNR, CDR2 FQNEAQ (reference sequence).

The chain has TRBV3-1 and TRBJ2-7; 8 bases are shared with TRBD1. The CDR3 is 19 residues long. The V gene end was trimmed by 1 base and the J gene end by 1 base; junction bases not matched to a gene: 15. Germline V gene data show CDR1 as LGHDT and CDR2 as YNNKEL (reference sequence). The CDR3 DNA reads TGTGCCAGCAGCCAAGGGGGTCGGATTAGAACAGGGGGTTCCTACGAGCAGTACTTC. Translating it yields CASSQGGRIRTGGSYEQYF.